This TCR beta chain was identified in a study of shared clonotypes between healthy human individuals. Concerning this clone itself: The antigen is undetermined.

All of the donors resided in Nashville, Tennessee, and each was a Caucasian adult. The V end lost 5 bases, the J end lost 0 bases, and 11 bases lay between the germline ends. The CDR3 length is 14 residues. CDR1 and CDR2 (germline): SNHLY, FYNNEI. Unsorted PBMC DNA underwent sequencing on ten immunoSEQ deep assay plates. The assay was immunoSEQ multiplex PCR, and TCRdb's table has in-frame clones only and misses some. The profile covers under 600,000 clones, with around 76% appearing a single time and about 11% taken by the ten largest. Whole-study findings and limits: Depth of sequencing was expected to influence donor clonotype sharing.

The chain links TRBV2 to TRBJ2-7, with D tentatively TRBD1 (5 bases). The sequenced sample consisted of PBMCs. The TCR was taken from a woman aged 35 to 49 in good health. Some clones in this sample may be carry-over from other donors' samples. The CDR3 is CASSPLTVSYEQYF. Written as DNA, the CDR3 is TGTGCCAGCAGTCCCTTGACAGTCTCCTACGAGCAGTACTTC.